Listed below are T cell receptor beta chains from one sample, sequenced in a study of Graves' ophthalmopathy and Graves' hyperthyroidism. TCRdb used MiXCR to reprocess the multiplex PCR reads, holding one entry per CDR3 protein. The table records about 400,000 distinct CDR3 sequences, about 17% of them present only once. Specimen: peripheral blood. The receptors shown here come from a woman between 18 and 29 years old with Graves' ophthalmopathy. CDR3s include the opening cysteine and the closing phenylalanine or tryptophan. The D gene is left open where the match is weak. Size values are once, few and many counts, or a class for expanded clones, and some rows have none.

V	J	size	D	DNA	CDR3
TRBV2	TRBJ1-1	many	-	TGTGCCAGCAGTGAGACGGGACGGGAAGCTTTCTTT	CASSETGREAFF
TRBV6-5	TRBJ1-2	many	-	TGTGCCAGCAGTACCCCGGGGGCCCCGTATGGCTACACCTTC	CASSTPGAPYGYTF
TRBV19	TRBJ1-1	many	TRBD1	TGTGCCAGTAGTCCCCGGGCCAACAGGGGTTGGGGCACTGAAGCTTTCTTT	CASSPRANRGWGTEAFF
TRBV20-1	TRBJ2-4	many	-	TGCAGTGCTAAAGCCGACAGAGCCAAAAACATTCAGTACTTC	CSAKADRAKNIQYF
TRBV18	TRBJ1-1	-	-	TGTGCCAGCTCCACCCGCGACTCGGCTTTCTTT	CASSTRDSAFF
TRBV11-2	TRBJ2-7	many	-	TGTGCCAGCAGCAAGGGACACACTGCCTACGAGCAGTACTTC	CASSKGHTAYEQYF
TRBV27	TRBJ2-5	once	TRBD2	TGTGCCAGCAGTTCCCCGGGACTAGCGGTATCCAGAGAGACCCAGTACTTC	CASSSPGLAVSRETQYF
TRBV12-3/TRBV12-4	TRBJ2-4	many	TRBD1	TGTGCCAGCAGCCGAACCCCGGGACAGGGGGAATCGTGGCACATTCAGTACTTC	CASSRTPGQGESWHIQYF
TRBV6-5	TRBJ1-3	many	-	TGTGCCAGCGATACTGGAAACACCATATATTTT	CASDTGNTIYF
TRBV19	TRBJ1-5	many	-	TGTGCCAGTACCTCCGGTCTAGGGGACAATCAGCCCCAGCATTTT	CASTSGLGDNQPQHF
TRBV7-9	TRBJ2-7	-	TRBD2	TGTGCCAGCAGCCGGACTAGCGGGAGTTGGGAGCAGTACTTC	CASSRTSGSWEQYF
TRBV9	TRBJ1-1	many	TRBD1	TGTGCCAGCAGCGGAGATGGACAGGGATGGAACACTGAAGCTTTCTTT	CASSGDGQGWNTEAFF
TRBV5-8	TRBJ1-6	many	TRBD1	TGTGCCAGCAGCTCTGGACAGGAGAGGACTCATAATTCACCCCTCCACTTT	CASSSGQERTHNSPLHF
TRBV25-1	TRBJ1-5	-	-	TGTGCCAGCAGTGTAGGGGGGTTGCACCAGCCCCAGCATTTT	CASSVGGLHQPQHF
TRBV28	TRBJ2-5	many	-	TGTGCCAGCAGTTTACCACAGGGTAACCAAGAGACCCAGTACTTC	CASSLPQGNQETQYF
TRBV9	TRBJ2-5	many	-	TGTGCCAGCAGCGTCGGACAGAAACAAGAGACCCAGTACTTC	CASSVGQKQETQYF
TRBV6-2/TRBV6-3	TRBJ2-5	few	-	TGTGCCAGCAGCCTACCCAGGGTTGGAGAGACCCAGTACTTC	CASSLPRVGETQYF
TRBV28	TRBJ2-7	many	TRBD1	TGTGCCAGCAGTTTACCGGGACAGACCTACGAGCAGTACTTC	CASSLPGQTYEQYF
TRBV12-3/TRBV12-4	TRBJ2-6	many	-	TGTGCCAGCAGTTTGGTTGTAAGCTCTGGGGCCAACGTCCTGACTTTC	CASSLVVSSGANVLTF
TRBV27	TRBJ2-2	many	TRBD2	TGTGCCAGCAGTTCTCTAGCGGCCACCGGGGAGCTGTTTTTT	CASSSLAATGELFF
TRBV7-2	TRBJ2-7	few	TRBD2	TGTGCCAGCAGCATGACTAGCGGATACGAGCAGTACTTC	CASSMTSGYEQYF
TRBV6-2/TRBV6-3	TRBJ2-7	many	-	TGTGCCAGCAGTTTACCCGCCGAGCAGTACTTC	CASSLPAEQYF
TRBV29-1	TRBJ1-1	many	-	TGCAGCGTTGTGGACTTTGCGGCTTTCTTT	CSVVDFAAFF
TRBV7-2	TRBJ2-7	-	TRBD2	TGTGCCAGCAGCTTAACCCCGGCGGGAGTTGGCGAGCAGTACTTC	CASSLTPAGVGEQYF
TRBV27	TRBJ2-7	many	-	TGTGCCAGCAGTTCCTCCCCAAGCTCCTACGAGCAGTACTTC	CASSSSPSSYEQYF
TRBV7-2	TRBJ2-7	many	TRBD1	TGTGCCAGCAGCTTAGCGACAGGGGGCTCGGGGGAGCAGTACTTC	CASSLATGGSGEQYF
TRBV20-1	TRBJ2-2	many	-	TGCAGTGCACAACGGAAGGAATGGACCGGGGAGCTGTTTTTT	CSAQRKEWTGELFF
TRBV19	TRBJ2-5	-	-	TGTGCCAGTAGTATAGGGCTAGTCGGGGTACAGACCCAGTACTTC	CASSIGLVGVQTQYF
TRBV5-6	TRBJ2-5	-	-	TGTGCCAGCAGCTTGATCACATTCGGGGAGACCCAGTACTTC	CASSLITFGETQYF
TRBV7-2	TRBJ1-1	many	-	TGTGCCAGCATCGGTCGACCAAGGTCGACTGAAGCTTTCTTT	CASIGRPRSTEAFF
TRBV12-3/TRBV12-4	TRBJ1-5	-	TRBD1	TGTGCCAGCAGTTCCCCCGGGACAGGTTATTATAGCAATCAGCCCCAGCATTTT	CASSSPGTGYYSNQPQHF